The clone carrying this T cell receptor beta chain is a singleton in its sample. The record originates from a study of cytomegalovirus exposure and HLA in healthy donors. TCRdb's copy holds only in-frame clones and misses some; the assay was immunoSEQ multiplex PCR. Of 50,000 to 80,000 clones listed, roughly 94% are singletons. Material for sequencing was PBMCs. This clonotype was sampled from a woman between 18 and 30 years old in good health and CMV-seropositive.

This CDR3 reads CASSLVGGSEQYF. The CDR3 DNA reads as TGTGCCAGCAGTTTGGTCGGGGGATCCGAGCAGTACTTC. The gene calls are TRBV28 and TRBJ2-7; possibly TRBD2 for D (6 bases). V lost 3 bases and J 6 bases, leaving 12 bases between the germline ends. Germline CDR1 MDHEN, CDR2 SYDVKM. The CDR3 runs 13 residues.